This T cell receptor beta chain comes out of a study of blood T cell repertoires in COVID-19. Study-wide background: Some COVID-19 samples were acute and others convalescent; all came from the United States, Italy and Spain.

The table came from immunoSEQ multiplex PCR; TCRdb's copy has only in-frame clones and leaves some out. This table holds fewer than 350,000 clones, 88% found once. CDR1 is SGHAT and CDR2 is FQNNGV in the germline V gene. V was pared by 4 bases and J by 1 base, with 14 bases of the junction left unmatched. This CDR3 region has 19 residues. This chain uses TRBV11-2 with TRBJ2-7, with 12 bases lining up with TRBD2. The source material was PBMCs or T cells enriched from blood (not recorded which). The receptor was derived from a woman in her fifties or sixties in a cohort exposed to, infected with or recovered from COVID-19 (not recorded which). The CDR3 loop reads CASSSILAGGLGRSYEQYF. CDR3 nucleotides: TGTGCCAGCAGCTCTATTCTAGCGGGAGGGCTAGGGAGGTCCTACGAGCAGTACTTC.